The rows below give T cell receptor beta chains drawn from one sample of a study of T cell responses to AZD1222 COVID-19 vaccine. Here immunoSEQ multiplex PCR was the method, and the copy in TCRdb shows in-frame clones only, minus some. The data hold tens of thousands of clones, with 75% to 95% observed a single time. The sequencing here drew on peripheral blood, taken 28 days after the second AZD1222 dose. The receptor set was obtained from an adult who received the AZD1222 COVID-19 vaccine. Each CDR3 is given with its conserved first and last residue. D genes are given only for firm matches. Size is stated for part of the rows, as once, few or many counts, or as a class when the clone is expanded.

D | length | J | V | size | CDR3 | DNA
NA | 14 | TRBJ2-2 | TRBV29-1 | NA | CSVGGSRNTGELFF | TGCAGCGTTGGGGGTTCACGGAACACCGGGGAGCTGTTTTTT
NA | 12 | TRBJ2-1 | TRBV27 | NA | CASGGTYNEQFF | TGTGCCAGCGGAGGGACCTACAATGAGCAGTTCTTC
TRBD2 | 16 | TRBJ2-2 | TRBV7-2 | NA | CASSSASGANTGELFF | TGTGCCAGCAGCTCCGCTAGCGGCGCGAACACCGGGGAGCTGTTTTTT
NA | 14 | TRBJ2-7 | TRBV18 | NA | CASSVPGTTGEQYF | TGTGCCAGCTCAGTACCCGGGACCACCGGCGAGCAGTACTTC
TRBD1 | 16 | TRBJ2-5 | TRBV10-2 | NA | CASSVQQGVPWETQYF | TGCGCCAGCAGTGTACAACAGGGGGTGCCGTGGGAGACCCAGTACTTC
NA | 11 | TRBJ2-3 | TRBV27 | NA | CASSGGRTQYF | TGTGCCAGCAGTGGGGGGCGGACGCAGTATTTT
NA | 13 | TRBJ1-1 | TRBV18 | once | CASSPNTNTEAFF | TGTGCCAGCTCCCCAAACACGAACACTGAAGCTTTCTTT
TRBD1 | 15 | TRBJ1-5 | TRBV6-2/TRBV6-3 | NA | CASSIQTGGNQPQHF | TGTGCCAGCAGTATTCAAACAGGGGGTAATCAGCCCCAGCATTTT
NA | 16 | TRBJ1-4 | TRBV5-5 | NA | CASSTGAGRGGEKLFF | TGTGCCAGCAGCACCGGGGCGGGGAGAGGAGGTGAAAAACTGTTTTTT
TRBD2 | 14 | TRBJ2-1 | TRBV2 | NA | CASSWSGGDNEQFF | TGTGCCAGCAGCTGGAGCGGGGGGGACAATGAGCAGTTCTTC
NA | 13 | TRBJ2-3 | TRBV28 | NA | CASSLGGRDTQYF | TGTGCCAGCAGTTTGGGAGGCAGAGATACGCAGTATTTT
TRBD1 | 15 | TRBJ2-1 | TRBV6-5 | NA | CASSYSRTGSGEQFF | TGTGCCAGCAGTTACTCGAGGACAGGGTCGGGTGAGCAGTTCTTC
TRBD1 | 14 | TRBJ2-2 | TRBV19 | NA | CASRGTVTTGELFF | TGTGCCAGTAGGGGGACAGTTACCACCGGGGAGCTGTTTTTT
TRBD1 | 15 | TRBJ1-4 | TRBV4-1 | NA | CASSHPDRDNEKLFF | TGCGCCAGCAGCCACCCCGACAGGGATAATGAAAAACTGTTTTTT
NA | 15 | TRBJ2-5 | TRBV3-1/TRBV3-2 | once | CASSPRGRGRETQYF | TGTGCCAGCAGCCCAAGAGGGAGGGGGCGAGAGACCCAGTACTTC
NA | 17 | TRBJ1-4 | TRBV4-3 | NA | CASSQDRDTANNLKLFF | TGCGCCAGCAGCCAAGACCGCGACACGGCGAACAATCTTAAACTGTTTTTT
NA | 15 | TRBJ2-1 | TRBV5-6 | NA | CASSGLGGSYNEQFF | TGTGCCAGCAGCGGCTTGGGCGGTTCCTACAATGAGCAGTTCTTC
NA | 13 | TRBJ1-6 | TRBV7-6 | NA | CASSLSMDSPLHF | TGTGCCAGCAGCTTAAGTATGGATTCACCCCTCCACTTT
NA | 14 | TRBJ2-1 | TRBV5-1 | NA | CASSYGTGYNEQFF | TGCGCCAGCAGCTATGGGACGGGATACAATGAGCAGTTCTTC
TRBD1 | 14 | TRBJ2-7 | TRBV27 | once | CASSPVPGGYEQYF | TGTGCCAGCAGTCCCGTCCCAGGGGGATACGAGCAGTACTTC
NA | 12 | TRBJ1-4 | TRBV19 | NA | CASGRIQEKLFF | TGTGCCAGTGGAAGAATACAGGAAAAACTGTTTTTT
TRBD1 | 16 | TRBJ2-2 | TRBV7-9 | NA | CASSFDRGLGTGELFF | TGTGCCAGCAGCTTCGACAGGGGATTGGGCACCGGGGAGCTGTTTTTT
NA | 15 | TRBJ1-6 | TRBV19 | NA | CASSLDGGFNSPLHF | TGTGCCAGTAGTTTGGACGGTGGGTTTAATTCACCCCTCCACTTT
TRBD1 | 17 | TRBJ2-7 | TRBV4-1 | NA | CASSLVFIVGTAYEQYF | TGCGCCAGCAGCCTTGTGTTCATAGTGGGGACAGCCTACGAGCAGTACTTC
NA | 12 | TRBJ1-1 | TRBV11-2 | NA | CASSFDSTEAFF | TGTGCCAGCAGCTTTGACAGTACTGAAGCTTTCTTT
TRBD1 | 15 | TRBJ2-7 | TRBV4-1 | NA | CASRQTGTVIYEQYF | TGCGCCAGCAGACAAACCGGGACAGTTATTTACGAGCAGTACTTC
NA | 14 | TRBJ1-5 | TRBV7-9 | NA | CASSSDWGIQPQHF | TGTGCCAGCAGTTCCGATTGGGGTATACAGCCCCAGCATTTT
NA | 12 | TRBJ1-2 | TRBV21-1 | NA | CASLATAYGYTF | TGTGCCAGTCTTGCGACAGCCTATGGCTACACCTTC
TRBD2 | 15 | TRBJ2-1 | TRBV6-5 | NA | CASRPGLAGNNEQFF | TGTGCCAGCAGGCCGGGACTAGCGGGGAACAATGAGCAGTTCTTC
NA | 15 | TRBJ1-4 | TRBV15 | NA | CATSRVPATNEKLFF | TGTGCCACCAGCAGAGTACCGGCAACTAATGAAAAACTGTTTTTT
TRBD1 | 15 | TRBJ2-1 | TRBV5-5 | once | CASRADRGPYNEQFF | TGTGCCAGCAGAGCCGACAGGGGACCCTACAATGAGCAGTTCTTC
NA | 17 | TRBJ1-6 | TRBV11-2 | NA | CASSLEARSRYNSPLHF | TGTGCCAGCAGCTTAGAGGCGCGATCTCGCTATAATTCACCCCTCCACTTT
NA | 15 | TRBJ2-7 | TRBV7-9 | NA | CASSPGKDRAYEQYF | TGTGCCAGCAGCCCAGGGAAGGATAGGGCTTACGAGCAGTACTTC
TRBD1 | 16 | TRBJ1-5 | TRBV28 | NA | CASSKRQGAGNQPQHF | TGTGCCAGCAGTAAACGACAGGGGGCTGGCAATCAGCCCCAGCATTTT
TRBD1 | 14 | TRBJ1-1 | TRBV6-4 | NA | CASSSTGGGTEAFF | TGTGCCAGCAGCTCGACAGGGGGGGGAACTGAAGCTTTCTTT
TRBD1 | 15 | TRBJ1-1 | TRBV24-1 | NA | CATSPTGTGNTEAFF | TGTGCCACCAGTCCGACCGGGACAGGGAACACTGAAGCTTTCTTT
TRBD1 | 15 | TRBJ1-3 | TRBV5-6 | NA | CASSPGQGWGNTIYF | TGTGCCAGCAGCCCCGGACAGGGGTGGGGAAACACCATATATTTT
NA | 17 | TRBJ2-1 | TRBV4-2 | NA | CASSQESGGGPGNEQFF | TGTGCCAGCAGCCAAGAGTCTGGAGGGGGGCCGGGGAATGAGCAGTTCTTC
TRBD1 | 15 | TRBJ1-4 | TRBV13 | once | CASSLTGGVGEKLFF | TGTGCCAGCAGCTTAACAGGGGGCGTCGGTGAAAAACTGTTTTTT
TRBD1 | 17 | TRBJ1-6 | TRBV7-2 | NA | CASSLGGTGGFNSPLHF | TGTGCCAGCAGCTTAGGTGGTACAGGGGGCTTCAATTCACCCCTCCACTTT
TRBD1 | 12 | TRBJ1-1 | TRBV28 | NA | CASRDRQRKAFF | TGTGCCAGTAGGGACAGGCAAAGAAAAGCTTTCTTT
NA | 15 | TRBJ1-5 | TRBV6-5 | NA | CASSPAGRSYQPQHF | TGTGCCAGCAGCCCGGCGGGCAGGTCGTATCAGCCCCAGCATTTT
TRBD1 | 16 | TRBJ2-6 | TRBV6-5 | NA | CASSYGQGVGANVLTF | TGTGCCAGCAGTTACGGACAGGGGGTTGGGGCCAACGTCCTGACTTTC
TRBD1 | 16 | TRBJ1-5 | TRBV28 | NA | CASSFNRGGSNQPQHF | TGTGCCAGCAGTTTTAACAGGGGCGGGAGCAATCAGCCCCAGCATTTT